This entry describes one TCR beta chain. This clone was picked up a small number of times. Its cognate antigen has yet to be identified. Nothing much larger sits one base from this clone, and base qualities are not available. The cohort comprised around 700 healthy bone marrow donors. All cohort members were sampled while nominally healthy, although unrecorded immune exposures were likely present. The donor was CMV seronegative and was included in the group of approximately 350 seronegative cohort members. A peripheral blood sample was provided by each donor, and peripheral blood mononuclear cells were used for TCR beta sequencing. Genomic DNA extraction from the blood cell samples was performed with the Qiagen DNeasy Blood Extraction Kit. This entry belongs to a study of cytomegalovirus exposure and HLA in healthy donors (dated by TCRdb to the late 2010s). For context, the study as a whole: An earlier analysis of 587 of the donors reported approximately 260 Gb of sequence data and 100 million to 120 million unique TCR beta sequences obtained from around 170 million T cells. About 330 gigabases of sequencing data and around 90 million unique TCR sequences made up an early release that covered 500 to 700 HLA-typed donors. Of the 300 to 400 genotyped donors, around 81% fell in the genetic ancestry cluster associated with self-reported Caucasian donors. The study aimed to test whether cataloging public T cell receptors could reveal signatures of past pathogen exposure. The study profiled the T cell repertoires of more than 500 subjects by immunosequencing and related them to cytomegalovirus serostatus. Besides the first cohort of 550 to 750 subjects, a separate validation cohort made up of about 120 different subjects was used. To predict cytomegalovirus infection status, the study combined high-throughput TCR immunosequencing, statistical association of individual TCRs with disease status, and machine learning. In a later analysis, previously published TCR beta repertoires from 666 donors were re-analyzed and high-resolution HLA genotyping was added so that TCR occurrence patterns could be studied. In the later analysis, no new phenotypic data were used to find candidate immune exposures; instead, reliance was placed on TCR beta sequences and their occurrence across donors. An earlier analysis of several hundred of the donors used high-throughput TCR beta sequencing to judge whether each TCR beta V gene segment behaved as functional or pseudogenic. Alongside the repertoire data, information on donor age, sex, ethnicity and CMV serostatus was compiled. A later genetic analysis took genome-wide SNP genotypes for about 55% of the 666 donors and used that subset as a discovery cohort. All discovery cohort repertoires had been generated on a single sequencing platform. Both class I and class II loci were covered by HLA typing, at four-digit resolution. Typing coverage varied by locus: about 620-640 donors for A, B, C, DRB1 and DQB1; roughly 500 for DQA1; about 570 for DPA1; under 490 for DPB1. About five DR-DQ haplotypes were handled as single units for association and clustering because linkage in the cohort was strong. Among some 410 genotyped donors of the cohort, an average of around 220,000 unique TCR beta nucleotide sequences was sequenced per donor, of which 15% to 20% were non-productive. Here is what the overall study found, with its caveats: The study listed 164 TCR beta chains as associated with cytomegalovirus. Some IMGT-functional V segments, including TRBV6-2 and TRBV6-3, could not be told apart with the 87-base-pair reads, so those segments were excluded. A cluster of highly shared sequence variants was judged likely to be a technical artifact of the sequencing pipeline. Correlated functional status among segregating V segments might reflect linkage disequilibrium, but an unknown experimental factor could not be ruled out. In a later analysis, TCR association rates were found to vary across HLA loci, with the most associated TCRs seen for DRB1 alleles and the fewest for HLA-C alleles. In this cohort, only TCR beta chains were sequenced, and detectable features were limited by the absence of alpha or paired-chain data. Immune exposure information for the cohort was limited to CMV serostatus. In a later analysis, several top co-occurrence clusters were reported to appear linked to parvovirus B19, influenza, CMV and Epstein-Barr virus. According to a later genetic analysis, donors in an Asian-associated ancestry cluster had fewer N-insertions in productive TCRs than the roughly 660-donor mean. Because HLA typing was missing for some donors at each locus, association tests included only the typed subset. A further reported finding was that TCR beta sequences accurately predicted the HLA-A and HLA-B alleles for most subjects in the first cohort. A later analysis found that most CMV-associated TCR beta chains appeared HLA-restricted, with HLA associations seemingly driven largely by CMV exposure. When HLA alleles, especially DR and DQ, strongly co-occurred, TCR associations were difficult to assign to individual alleles. In a later analysis, HLA-associated TCR beta chains were found to be more clonally expanded and to have lower generation probabilities than equally common non-associated chains. A later analysis associated about 18,000 TCR beta sequences with specific HLA alleles at a false discovery rate of 0.05. Fewer than 20 rarely observed V segments, including chromosome 9 orphons, were excluded from the earlier analysis of approximately 600 of the donors because counts were too low. Across donors, most TCR sequences were observed very rarely, whereas some public TCRs were present in many individuals. Three of the identified cytomegalovirus-associated TCR beta chains were confirmed in vitro to be specific for cytomegalovirus antigens. In an earlier analysis of 587 of the donors, most TCR beta V segments appeared in productive rearrangements about 90% or about 30% of the time, broadly matching IMGT annotations. An association between a missense DCLRE1C variant and V-gene and J-gene trimming of TCR beta chains was found in a later genetic analysis and replicated in an independent cohort. It was suggested by the authors that the approach could potentially be generalized to other disease states and immunological phenotypes. Cytomegalovirus status was reported to be diagnosed by the classifier with high specificity and sensitivity in both the original and validation cohorts. The presence/absence analyses assumed that sequencing depth was roughly uniform across donors, and that assumption may not be true.

From the cysteine through the phenylalanine, the CDR3 covers 14 amino acids. Only the CDR3 DNA is retained, 42 bases long and in frame from the first base. V ends up 0 bases short and J 2 bases short, with an unmatched junction base count of 1. Taken from the germline V gene, the CDR1 and CDR2 loops are MNHEY and SVGAGI. Libraries were built with the immunoSEQ multiplex PCR assay. For the multiplex PCR, a mixture combining 60 forward primers for TCR Vbeta segments and 13 reverse primers for TCR Jbeta segments was used. A multiplex PCR assay on genomic DNA amplified the CDR3 region of rearranged TCR beta genes. On the Illumina HiSeq System, the amplified TCR beta libraries were sequenced as 87-base-pair reads. Under the source paper's analysis protocol: A later analysis tallied roughly 76 million unique TCR beta chains across the approximately 670 repertoires, and around 9.9 million of those chains were shared by two or more donors. Raw reads were error-corrected and collapsed into unique sequences with a nearest-neighbor algorithm that merged closely related sequences to remove PCR and sequencing errors. To assign V, D and J gene segments, CDR3 sequences were aligned to IMGT reference sequences. For a sequence to be retained, a match of at least six nucleotides was required to both a V gene segment and a J gene segment. A rearrangement was called productive if the CDR3 had no stop codons and remained in frame with V and J, and every other rearrangement was called non-productive. Following IMGT convention, CDR3 was defined as the stretch from the second conserved V-encoded cysteine to the conserved J-encoded phenylalanine. The earlier analysis of 587 of the donors excluded sequences that lacked an unambiguous match to a single V gene segment. An earlier analysis of several hundred of the donors called V segments functional above 56.7% productive rearrangements and segregating when the between-donor standard deviation exceeded 5%. A statistical classification framework was built for diagnosing cytomegalovirus status from the catalog of TCR beta chain sequences. In a later analysis, TCR nucleotide sequences were compared against IMGT/GENE-DB human TR gene sequences so that V and J genes could be assigned. The TCRdist pipeline was used in a later analysis to assign CDR3 sequences and most-parsimonious VDJ recombination scenarios. In a later analysis, each TCR beta chain was defined by its CDR3 amino acid sequence together with its V-gene family, and reads without a unique V-gene family were excluded. A later analysis removed several hundred highly shared, low-generation-probability nucleotide sequences to deal with suspected cross-contamination and a sequencing artifact. For each public chain, a later analysis derived a clonal expansion index from normalized ranks of inferred template counts within each repertoire. In a later analysis, generation probabilities were computed with a VDJ recombination model fitted to out-of-frame rearrangements, and the resulting probabilities were checked against IGoR. Hypergeometric tests were used in a later analysis to score TCR-TCR, TCR-HLA and TCR-CMV co-occurrence, with a repertoire-size bias correction applied to the TCR pairs. False discovery rates were estimated in a later analysis by permuting HLA or CMV assignments 20 times. In a later analysis, co-occurring TCRs were grouped using DBSCAN, with TCRdist sequence similarity added in when clustering inside HLA-allele-positive subsets. Co-occurrence clustering excluded repertoires with fewer than 30,000 or more than 120,000 public chains, plus five with anomalous nucleotide sharing. TCRdb retrieved this table from immuneACCESS and kept in-frame rearrangements only. Not all clones are present; in checked studies, unresolved V genes account for under half, and no reason is known for the remainder. Clone size and the V and J calls come from that table; the DNA yielded D and trimming. The sample table holds under 200,000 clones, of which approximately 88% were seen once. The ten largest clones add up to about 0.26% of the sample.

Sequencing was done on a sample of PBMCs. This clonotype was obtained from a boy between 10 and 17 years old in good health and CMV-seronegative. This chain joins TRBV6-5 to TRBJ2-7, with 7 bases aligning to TRBD1. The CDR3 is CASSYSGQPYEQYF. The DNA reads TGTGCCAGCAGTTACTCGGGACAGCCCTACGAGCAGTACTTC.